This T cell receptor beta chain was recovered during a study of shared clonotypes between healthy human individuals (TCRdb year 2020). As for the study more broadly: The cohort comprised a couple of women and a few men aged 18 to 49 years. To estimate repertoire size and how much clonotype sharing occurs between individuals, the study deeply sequenced the blood TCR repertoires of 5 or 6 healthy adults. Libraries were prepared and TCR repertoires were sequenced by different laboratories using diverse techniques, in order to increase sequencing depth and limit assay-specific biases. Between about 0.8 and 9 billion PBMCs per donor were obtained by leukapheresis. Overall study outcomes, separate from this receptor: Based on pairwise subsampling, the degree of clonotype sharing among donors was expected to be affected by sequencing depth. Sampling was limited to blood, and TCR repertoires in tissue likely differ from TCR repertoires in blood. Because the study included a small number of donors, the genetic and exposure-history diversity represented was limited.

The donors were healthy, HIV-negative adults who had no recently reported acute infections or vaccinations. Only Caucasian adults living in Nashville, Tennessee, USA were represented among the donors. For unsorted samples, tens of millions of PBMCs were counted and genomic DNA was extracted with the QIAamp DNA Blood Mini kit. Blood was collected by leukapheresis, and PBMCs were isolated by Ficoll-Histopaque density gradient centrifugation and then cryopreserved in liquid nitrogen vapor phase. CDR3 length: 15 amino acids, cysteine to phenylalanine. Only CDR3 DNA is held: 45 bases, read in frame from base 1. V sheds 3 bases and J sheds 10 bases, leaving 21 bases between their ends. The CDR1 and CDR2 encoded by the germline V gene are KGHSH and LQKENI. TCR CDR3 regions were amplified from genomic DNA by multiplex PCR using the deep immunoSEQ assay. Extracted genomic DNA from each cell subset was distributed evenly across all wells of several immunoSEQ 96-well plates, and each plate was treated as a replicate. For unsorted PBMC, 300 to 350 ng genomic DNA, equal to 30,000 or so T cell genomes, was loaded into each replicate PCR. Ten immunoSEQ deep assay plates were used to sequence unsorted PBMC genomic DNA. Purified libraries were measured with a Qubit 3.0 fluorometer, size-checked on a Bioanalyzer 2100, and measured again with the KAPA Library Quantification kit. Every immunoSEQ 96-well plate was sequenced on a separate single-read 150-cycle Illumina NextSeq 550 flow cell. Processing in the source paper ran as follows. Because the immunoSEQ output held only junctional sequences and lacked quality scores, the filtering could not match the filtering applied to full-length reads. To assign V/J genes and CDR3, sequences were annotated using PyIR, a Python wrapper for IgBLAST v1.9, with IMGT germline references. Reads were removed for weak V/J assignments (E-value above 1e-6), missing CDR3, stop codons, out-of-frame junctions, or ambiguous translated residues. A V3J clonotype was defined by an identical inferred V gene, J gene, and CDR3 amino acid sequence. Percentage overlap between repertoires was computed as shared unique clonotypes divided by the size of the smaller repertoire. Richness of each repertoire was evaluated using RTK rarefaction, the Chao1 estimator, and Recon v2.1 estimates of unobserved clonotypes. The clones in this table, taken by TCRdb from immuneACCESS, are in-frame only. Not every clone is retained; where verified, under half of the shortfall comes from an unresolved V gene, and the cause of the rest is unknown. That table supplies the V and J calls and clone size; D and trimming were determined from the DNA. This sample comprises about 490,000 clones, 65% to 80% of them detected only once. About an eighth of the sample is in the top ten clones.

This clone has just a few counts. The specificity of this receptor is unknown. No base-level quality is on record; no much larger clone is a single base apart. The sequence came from a woman aged 40-49 years in good health. Some clones in this sample may be carry-over from other donors' samples. The chain is encoded by TRBV18 joined to TRBJ1-1; no confident D gene assignment can be made. Sequencing used PBMCs. The CDR3 region reads CASSPVMSKGLGAFF. The sequence in DNA is TGTGCCAGCTCACCGGTTATGTCAAAGGGCTTGGGAGCTTTCTTT. The variable domain in full, with residues beyond the CDR3 obtained from the reference TRBV18 and TRBJ1-1 genes, is NAGVMQNPRHLVRRRGQEARLRCSPMKGHSHVYWYRQLPEEGLKFMVYLQKENIIDESGMPKERFSAEFPKEGPSILRIQQVVRGDSAAYFCASSPVMSKGLGAFFGQGTRLTVV.